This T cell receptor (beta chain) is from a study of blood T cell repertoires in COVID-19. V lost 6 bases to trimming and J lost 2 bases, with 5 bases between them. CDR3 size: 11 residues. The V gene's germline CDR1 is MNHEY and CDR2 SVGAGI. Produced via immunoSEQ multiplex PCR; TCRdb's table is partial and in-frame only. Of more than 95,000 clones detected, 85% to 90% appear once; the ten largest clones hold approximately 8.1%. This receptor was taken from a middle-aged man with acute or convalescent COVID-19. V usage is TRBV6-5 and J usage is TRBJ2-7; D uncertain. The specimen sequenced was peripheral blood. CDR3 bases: TGTGCCAGCAGCCACACCTACGAGCAGTACTTC. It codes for CASSHTYEQYF.